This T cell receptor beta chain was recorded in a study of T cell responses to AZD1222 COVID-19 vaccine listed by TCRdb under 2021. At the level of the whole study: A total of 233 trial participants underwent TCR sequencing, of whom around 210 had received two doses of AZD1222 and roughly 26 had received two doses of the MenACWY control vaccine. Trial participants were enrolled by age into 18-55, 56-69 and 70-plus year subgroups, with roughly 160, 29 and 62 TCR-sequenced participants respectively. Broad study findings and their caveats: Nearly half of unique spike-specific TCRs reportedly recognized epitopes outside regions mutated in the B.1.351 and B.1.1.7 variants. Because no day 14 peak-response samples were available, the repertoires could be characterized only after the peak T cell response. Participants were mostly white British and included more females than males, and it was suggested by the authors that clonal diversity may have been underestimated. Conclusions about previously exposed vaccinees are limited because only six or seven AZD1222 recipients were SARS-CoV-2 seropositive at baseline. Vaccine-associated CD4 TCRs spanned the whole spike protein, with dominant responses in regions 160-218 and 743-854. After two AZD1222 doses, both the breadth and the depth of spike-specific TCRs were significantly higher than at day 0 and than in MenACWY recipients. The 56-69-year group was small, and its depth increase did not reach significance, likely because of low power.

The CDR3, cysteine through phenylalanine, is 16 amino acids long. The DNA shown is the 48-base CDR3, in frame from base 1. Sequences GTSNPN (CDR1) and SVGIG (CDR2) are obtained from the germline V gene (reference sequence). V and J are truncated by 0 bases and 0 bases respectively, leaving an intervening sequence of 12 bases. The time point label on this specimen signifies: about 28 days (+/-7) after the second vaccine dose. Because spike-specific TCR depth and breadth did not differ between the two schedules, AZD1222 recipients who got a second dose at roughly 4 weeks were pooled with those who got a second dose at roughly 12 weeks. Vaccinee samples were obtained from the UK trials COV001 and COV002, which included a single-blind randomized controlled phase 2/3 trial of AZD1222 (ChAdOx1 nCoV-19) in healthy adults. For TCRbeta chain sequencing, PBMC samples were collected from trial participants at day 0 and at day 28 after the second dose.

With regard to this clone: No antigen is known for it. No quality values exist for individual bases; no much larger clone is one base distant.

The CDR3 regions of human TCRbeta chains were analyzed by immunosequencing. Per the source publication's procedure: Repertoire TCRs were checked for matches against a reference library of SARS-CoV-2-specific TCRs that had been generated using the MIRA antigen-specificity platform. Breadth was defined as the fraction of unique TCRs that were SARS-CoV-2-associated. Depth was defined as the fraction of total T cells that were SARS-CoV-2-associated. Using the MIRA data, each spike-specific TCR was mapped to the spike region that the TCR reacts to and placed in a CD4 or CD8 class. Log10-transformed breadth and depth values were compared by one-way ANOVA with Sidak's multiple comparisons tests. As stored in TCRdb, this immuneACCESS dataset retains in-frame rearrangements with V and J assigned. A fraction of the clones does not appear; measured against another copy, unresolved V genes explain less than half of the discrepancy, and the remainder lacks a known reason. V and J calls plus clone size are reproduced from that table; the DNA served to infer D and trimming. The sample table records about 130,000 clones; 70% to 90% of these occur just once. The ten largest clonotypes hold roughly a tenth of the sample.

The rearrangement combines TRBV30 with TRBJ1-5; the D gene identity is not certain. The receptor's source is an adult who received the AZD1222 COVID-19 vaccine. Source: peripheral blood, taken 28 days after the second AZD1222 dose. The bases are TGTGCCTGGAGTGTACCCGGGCAGGATAGCAATCAGCCCCAGCATTTT. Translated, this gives CAWSVPGQDSNQPQHF.